The 27 T cell receptor beta chains listed next were all sequenced from one sample in a study of cytomegalovirus exposure and HLA in healthy donors. With 60 Vbeta and 13 Jbeta primers, the PCR was carried out. Measured with immunoSEQ multiplex PCR; TCRdb has only the in-frame clones, and not every one. The sample gives about 200,000 clones, approximately 86% of which show up once; approximately 2% is in the top ten. The sequenced sample was PBMCs. All receptors derive from a young woman in good health and CMV-seronegative.

The chain is built from TRBV2 and TRBJ1-1; tentative D call: TRBD1 (5 bases). The CDR3 has 15 amino acids. Germline V CDR1 and CDR2: SNHLY, FYNNEI. V lost 5 bases and J 5 bases, leaving 18 bases between the germline ends. In DNA form, the CDR3 reads TGTGCCAGCAGTAAATTCTCGGAGGGGATGACTGAAGCTTTCTTT. Translated, it gives CASSKFSEGMTEAFF.

The rearrangement uses TRBV4-2 and TRBJ2-1, with 8 bases that match TRBD2. V dropped 2 bases and J dropped 0; count of bases not matched to a gene: 3. The CDR3 covers 16 residues. Germline V gene data show CDR1 as LGHNA and CDR2 as YNFKEQ. CDR3 protein: CASSQPSGSSYNEQFF. DNA for the CDR3: TGTGCCAGCAGCCAACCGAGCGGGAGCTCCTACAATGAGCAGTTCTTC.

This clone was observed once. V gene TRBV6-5 combines with J gene TRBJ1-4, with D perhaps TRBD1 (6 bases). The V end was cut by 7 bases, the J end by 3 bases, with 12 bases between. From germline, CDR1 is MNHEY and CDR2 SVGAGI. The CDR3 extends over 14 amino acids. CDR3 sequence (DNA): TGTGCCAGCACCGCAGGGGTCCCTAATGAAAAACTGTTTTTT. Amino acid sequence: CASTAGVPNEKLFF.

This clone was seen a handful of times. This rearrangement joins TRBV28 to TRBJ1-6; tentative D call: TRBD1 (6 bases). The CDR3 spans 17 residues. Trimming shortened V by 3 bases and J by 0 bases, and 12 bases separated the two germline ends. CDR1 and CDR2 from the germline V gene are MDHEN and SYDVKM. CDR3 sequence reads: CASSLLQGYSYNSPLHF. The CDR3 nucleotides are TGTGCCAGCAGTTTGCTACAGGGTTACTCCTATAATTCACCCCTCCACTTT.

In this sample, this clone turned up a few times. The chain is built from TRBV9 and TRBJ2-1, with 8 positions matching TRBD2. V was pared by 7 bases and J by 5 bases, with 8 bases of the junction left unmatched. This CDR3 has 14 amino acids. The germline V gene has CDR1 SGDLS and CDR2 YYNGEE. CDR3 in amino acids: CASGRGVVNNEQFF. The CDR3 bases are TGTGCCAGCGGGCGGGGGGTAGTGAACAATGAGCAGTTCTTC.

The chain has TRBV28 and TRBJ1-4, with 9 bases identical to TRBD1. The trim removed 2 bases at V and 4 bases at J, leaving 11 bases unmatched. Germline V lookup: CDR1 MDHEN, CDR2 SYDVKM. The CDR3 is 18 amino acids. The CDR3 protein is CASSLSGVGDRDNEKLFF. The CDR3 coding sequence is TGTGCCAGCAGTTTAAGTGGGGTTGGGGACAGGGATAATGAAAAACTGTTTTTT.

The table lists this clone with a few counts. The V gene is TRBV27, the J gene TRBJ2-3; TRBD2 might be the D (6 bases). The length of the CDR3 is 15 residues. CDR1 is MNHEY, CDR2 SMNVEV, per germline (reference sequence). Trimming cost V 6 bases and J 0 bases, with 13 bases left between them. The CDR3 is CASSWSGVSTDTQYF. CDR3 DNA sequence: TGTGCCAGCAGCTGGTCGGGGGTCAGCACAGATACGCAGTATTTT.

This chain connects TRBV2 to TRBJ1-1; 7 bases fit TRBD1. The CDR3 is 13 residues long. The V and J ends lost 8 bases and 0 bases, in that order; junction bases with no gene match: 3. Germline CDR1 SNHLY, CDR2 FYNNEI. CDR3 residues: CASRDSMNTEAFF. The CDR3 bases are TGTGCCAGCCGGGACAGCATGAACACTGAAGCTTTCTTT. The entire variable domain, with the rest obtained from reference TRBV2 and TRBJ1-1, is as follows: EPEVTQTPSHQVTQMGQEVILRCVPISNHLYFYWYRQILGQKVEFLVSFYNNEISEKSEIFDDQFSVERPDGSNFTLKIRSTKLEDSAMYFCASRDSMNTEAFFGQGTRLTVV.

The V call is TRBV27, the J call TRBJ1-1, with D unclear. V lost 3 bases to trimming and J lost 5 bases, with 13 bases between them. This CDR3 region has 14 residues. Germline V gives CDR1 MNHEY, CDR2 SMNVEV (reference sequence). The CDR3 DNA follows: TGTGCCAGCAGTTTTCGGCGGGAGGGAACTGAAGCTTTCTTT. It codes for CASSFRREGTEAFF.

The V gene is TRBV5-4, the J gene TRBJ2-2; TRBD2 agrees at 10 bases. The V gene's germline CDR1 is SGHNT and CDR2 YYREEE (reference sequence). Germline trimming cut 4 bases from V and 4 bases from J; bases unmatched to any gene: 7. The CDR3 runs to 16 residues. The DNA of the CDR3 is TGTGCCAGCAGCCCGTGGACTAGCGGTGCCACCGGGGAGCTGTTTTTT. This sequence encodes CASSPWTSGATGELFF.

The rearrangement joins TRBV9 to TRBJ2-3; the match to TRBD1 covers 8 bases. Per the germline V gene, CDR1 is SGDLS and CDR2 is YYNGEE. V was pared by 4 bases and J by 0 bases, with 10 bases of the junction left unmatched. The CDR3 spans 17 residues. CDR3 protein: CASSRVMTGVSTDTQYF. CDR3 DNA sequence: TGTGCCAGCAGCCGCGTCATGACAGGGGTTAGCACAGATACGCAGTATTTT.

The chain recombines TRBV9 with TRBJ2-5, with D possibly being TRBD2 (6 bases). The DNA end lines up better with TRBJ2-7; the J call may be wrong. Germline CDR1 SGDLS, CDR2 YYNGEE. The CDR3 runs to 16 residues. As DNA, the CDR3 is TGTGCCAGCAGCGGAATCCCGGGACTTCCACCACCCGAGCAGTACTTC. It specifies CASSGIPGLPPPEQYF.

V usage is TRBV5-4 and J usage is TRBJ2-1, with 8 positions matching TRBD2. The trim removed 3 bases at V and 6 bases at J, leaving 8 bases unmatched. CDR1 and CDR2 from the germline V gene are SGHNT and YYREEE (reference sequence). The length of the CDR3 is 15 residues. The CDR3, as DNA: TGTGCCAGCAGCTCCCCAGCGGGGGCCCGCAATGAGCAGTTCTTC. Its protein product is CASSSPAGARNEQFF. Full variable domain (rest looked up from reference TRBV5-4 and TRBJ2-1): ETGVTQSPTHLIKTRGQQVTLRCSSQSGHNTVSWYQQALGQGPQFIFQYYREEENGRGNFPPRFSGLQFPNYSSELNVNALELDDSALYLCASSSPAGARNEQFFGPGTRLTVL.

Only one count was recorded for this clone. The rearrangement links TRBV11-1 to TRBJ2-7; D is ambiguous. V shed 5 bases and J shed 0 bases, with 8 bases lying between them. The CDR3 covers 13 residues. CDR1 is SGHAT, CDR2 FQDESV, per germline (reference sequence). This CDR3 reads CASSLVSSYEQYF. As DNA, the CDR3 is TGTGCCAGCAGCCTAGTGAGCTCCTACGAGCAGTACTTC.

V and J are TRBV5-8 and TRBJ2-2; TRBD2 matches at 7 bases. This CDR3 contains 14 residues. Germline assignment: CDR1 SGHTS and CDR2 YDEGEE. With V trimmed by 3 bases and J by 4 bases, 3 bases remained unmatched. The CDR3 bases are TGTGCCAGCAGCTGGGGAGGGAGCACCGGGGAGCTGTTTTTT. Translating it yields CASSWGGSTGELFF.

J is TRBJ2-7 and V is TRBV28; 8 nucleotides match TRBD1. CDR1 MDHEN and CDR2 SYDVKM come from the germline V gene. V shed 3 bases, J shed 2 bases, and the junction held 6 bases outside the gene matches. CDR3 size: 15 residues. In DNA form, the CDR3 reads TGTGCCAGCAGTTTCCCGACAGGGGTGACCTACGAGCAGTACTTC. Translation: CASSFPTGVTYEQYF.

The CDR3: CASLGDRGHEQYF. The CDR3 DNA reads as TGTGCCAGCCTGGGGGACAGGGGCCACGAGCAGTACTTC. J is TRBJ2-7 and V is TRBV6-6; 10 bases map to TRBD1. The CDR3 sequence is 13 residues long. The germline V gene has CDR1 MNHNY and CDR2 SVGAGI (reference sequence). V was clipped by 8 bases and J by 5 bases; unmatched bases: 6.

CDR3 protein: CASSFLTGSGTEAFF. Here the CDR3 DNA reads TGTGCCAGCAGCTTCCTGACAGGGTCAGGCACTGAAGCTTTCTTT. The chain links TRBV11-2 to TRBJ1-1, with TRBD1 matching 7 bases. CDR1 is SGHAT, CDR2 FQNNGV, per germline. CDR3 length: 15 residues. V lost 3 bases, J lost 4 bases, and 8 bases stayed unmatched. The whole variable domain, remainder taken from reference TRBV11-2 and TRBJ1-1, is EAGVAQSPRYKIIEKRQSVAFWCNPISGHATLYWYQQILGQGPKLLIQFQNNGVVDDSQLPKDRFSAERLKGVDSTLKIQPAKLEDSAVYLCASSFLTGSGTEAFFGQGTRLTVV.

As to this clone: A read error may account for a junction end that differs from germline. The V gene is TRBV7-9, the J gene TRBJ2-2, with D perhaps matching TRBD1 (5 bases). Looked up from germline, CDR1 is SEHNR and CDR2 is FQNEAQ (reference sequence). The CDR3 length is 16 residues. CDR3 DNA: TGTTCCAGCAGCCCAGTAAGGGGAATGAACACCGGGGAGCTGTTTTTT. Translated: CSSSPVRGMNTGELFF.

The chain links TRBV7-6 to TRBJ2-3; 10 nucleotides align to TRBD2. CDR1 and CDR2 (germline): SGHVS, FNYEAQ. This CDR3 spans 17 amino acids. V shed 1 base, J shed 3 bases, and the junction held 7 bases outside the gene matches. CDR3 in amino acids: CASSLGARTSGTDTQYF. Written as DNA, the CDR3 is TGTGCCAGCAGCTTAGGGGCGAGGACTAGCGGAACAGATACGCAGTATTTT. Based on the CDR3 plus reference TRBV7-6 and TRBJ2-3, the full variable domain is GAGVSQSPRYKVTKRGQDVALRCDPISGHVSLYWYRQALGQGPEFLTYFNYEAQQDKSGLPNDRFSAERPEGSISTLTIQRTEQRDSAMYRCASSLGARTSGTDTQYFGPGTRLTVL.

This chain connects TRBV19 to TRBJ2-7, with a possible D match to TRBD1 (6 bases). The germline V gene has CDR1 LNHDA and CDR2 SQIVND (reference sequence). With 10 bases removed from V and 6 bases from J, the gap between germline ends came to 16 bases. This CDR3 contains 12 residues. The CDR3 DNA reads as TGTGCCACGTCGAGAGGACAGTTCGAGCAGTACTTC. It translates to CATSRGQFEQYF.

The rearrangement joins TRBV2 to TRBJ1-1, with a weak D call TRBD1 (6 bases). The length of the CDR3 is 14 residues. The germline V and J ends were trimmed by 6 bases and 1 base, with 12 bases remaining between them. CDR1 and CDR2 (germline): SNHLY, FYNNEI. The CDR3 loop is CASSRRQANTEAFF. CDR3 nucleotide sequence: TGTGCCAGCAGCCGACGACAGGCGAACACTGAAGCTTTCTTT. Together with reference TRBV2 and TRBJ1-1, the CDR3 gives the full variable domain: EPEVTQTPSHQVTQMGQEVILRCVPISNHLYFYWYRQILGQKVEFLVSFYNNEISEKSEIFDDQFSVERPDGSNFTLKIRSTKLEDSAMYFCASSRRQANTEAFFGQGTRLTVV.

The rearrangement joins TRBV7-8 to TRBJ1-5, with D possibly being TRBD1 (6 bases). V lost 1 base, J lost 2 bases, and 9 bases lay in between. Germline-derived CDR1 and CDR2 are SGHVS and FQNEAQ. The length of the CDR3 is 15 residues. The CDR3 nucleotides read TGTGCCAGCAGCTTAGGGACAGTGGGCAATCAGCCCCAGCATTTT. This sequence encodes CASSLGTVGNQPQHF.

The rearrangement joins TRBV5-1 to TRBJ2-3; weak D call: TRBD1 (5 bases). Germline CDR1 SGHRS, CDR2 YFSETQ. Trimming shortened V by 0 bases and J by 5 bases, and 16 bases separated the two germline ends. The CDR3 spans 16 residues. CDR3 sequence reads: CASSLEVGLSQDTQYF. The CDR3 DNA follows: TGCGCCAGCAGCTTGGAGGTGGGGCTATCCCAAGATACGCAGTATTTT.

The gene calls are TRBV19 and TRBJ1-5; 7 positions agree with TRBD1. V lost 6 bases and J lost 1; bases outside the gene matches: 6. This CDR3 contains 15 residues. CDR1 is LNHDA and CDR2 is SQIVND in the germline V gene (reference sequence). The CDR3 DNA reads as TGTGCCAGTAGGAAAGGCAGGGGGAGCAATCAGCCCCAGCATTTT. As protein: CASRKGRGSNQPQHF.

The J gene is TRBJ2-7, the V gene TRBV11-3; D might be TRBD2 (5 bases). The germline CDR1 and CDR2 sequences are SGHNT and YENEEA. CDR3 length: 13 residues. The V and J ends lost 5 bases and 3 bases respectively, with 11 bases between them. CDR3 amino acids: CASSAGIHYEQYF. CDR3 in DNA: TGTGCCAGCAGCGCCGGGATCCACTACGAGCAGTACTTC.

The rearrangement joins TRBV27 to TRBJ2-7, with 12 bases matching TRBD2. V lost 5 bases to trimming and J lost 9 bases; unmatched junction nucleotides: 11. CDR1 is MNHEY, CDR2 SMNVEV, per germline (reference sequence). The CDR3 is 15 amino acids. The CDR3 is CASSPPTSGSWRQYF. DNA for the CDR3: TGTGCCAGCAGTCCCCCGACTAGCGGGAGTTGGAGGCAGTACTTC.